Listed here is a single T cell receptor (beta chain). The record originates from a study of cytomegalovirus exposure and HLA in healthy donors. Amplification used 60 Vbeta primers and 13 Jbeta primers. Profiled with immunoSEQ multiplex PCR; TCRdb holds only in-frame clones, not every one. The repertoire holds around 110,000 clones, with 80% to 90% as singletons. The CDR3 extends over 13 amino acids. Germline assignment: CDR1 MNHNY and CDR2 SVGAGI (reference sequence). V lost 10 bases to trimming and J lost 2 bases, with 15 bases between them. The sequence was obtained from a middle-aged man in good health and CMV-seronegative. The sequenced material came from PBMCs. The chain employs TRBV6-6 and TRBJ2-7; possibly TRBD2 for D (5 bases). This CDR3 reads CATILPGTYEQYF. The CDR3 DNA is TGTGCCACCATCCTGCCGGGAACCTACGAGCAGTACTTC.